This T cell receptor (beta chain) was sequenced during a study of blood T cell repertoires in COVID-19. Study as a whole: Samples taken during acute and convalescent COVID-19 were collected in the United States, Italy and Spain. PBMCs, B-cell-depleted T cells, or T cells were the source of the cDNA or gDNA that made up the material.

The V segment lost 4 bases and the J segment 4 bases; nucleotides outside the gene matches: 5. The germline CDR1 and CDR2 sequences are SGHAT and FQNNGV. This CDR3 comprises 14 residues. This clone appeared a single time. Original processing notes: It was from reference gene primer amplification that nucleated cell counts were estimated. TCRdb's table, derived via immunoSEQ multiplex PCR, lists solely in-frame clones and lacks some. The V and J calls and clone size were taken over from that table, and D and trimming were inferred from the DNA. The sample lists about 160,000 clones; approximately 83% were seen once.

The TCR comes from a woman aged 80 or older with active or convalescent COVID-19. Source material: peripheral blood. V usage is TRBV11-2 and J usage is TRBJ1-1, with TRBD1 identical over 8 bases. The CDR3 DNA reads TGTGCCAGCAGCTCCAACAGGGGGGGCACTGAAGCTTTCTTT. Protein product: CASSSNRGGTEAFF. Supplemented by reference TRBV11-2 and TRBJ1-1, the full variable domain reads EAGVAQSPRYKIIEKRQSVAFWCNPISGHATLYWYQQILGQGPKLLIQFQNNGVVDDSQLPKDRFSAERLKGVDSTLKIQPAKLEDSAVYLCASSSNRGGTEAFFGQGTRLTVV.